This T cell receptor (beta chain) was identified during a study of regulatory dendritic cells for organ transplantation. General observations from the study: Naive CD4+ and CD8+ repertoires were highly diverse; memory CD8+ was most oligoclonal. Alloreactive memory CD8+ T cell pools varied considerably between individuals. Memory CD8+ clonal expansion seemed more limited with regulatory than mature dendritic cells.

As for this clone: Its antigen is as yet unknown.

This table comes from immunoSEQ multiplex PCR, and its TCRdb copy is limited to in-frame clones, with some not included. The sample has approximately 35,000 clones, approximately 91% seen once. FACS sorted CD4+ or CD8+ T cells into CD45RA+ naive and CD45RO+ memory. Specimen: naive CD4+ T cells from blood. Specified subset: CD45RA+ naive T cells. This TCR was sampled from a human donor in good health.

Written as DNA, the CDR3 is TGTGCCTGGAGTGTGGCTAGCGGATTCCAAGAGACCCAGTACTTC. Translated: CAWSVASGFQETQYF. The genes are TRBV30 and TRBJ2-5; TRBD2 aligns across 7 bases. Germline values: CDR1 GTSNPN, CDR2 SVGIG (reference sequence). V lost 0 bases and J lost 1; bases outside the gene matches: 5. The CDR3 is 15 residues long.